These 9 T cell receptor beta chains were sequenced from one sample in a study of blood T cell repertoires in COVID-19 (TCRdb year 2020). Libraries were built with the immunoSEQ multiplex PCR assay. As stored in TCRdb, this immuneACCESS dataset retains in-frame rearrangements with V and J assigned. A fraction of the clones does not appear; measured against another copy, unresolved V genes explain less than half of the discrepancy, and the remainder lacks a known reason. A total of 150,000 to 200,000 clones appear in this sample, around 76% of them only once. The ten largest clones capture approximately 8.6% of the sample. The sample taken for sequencing was peripheral blood. The receptors derive from a woman between 50 and 59 years old with active or convalescent COVID-19.

The DNA of the CDR3 is TGTGCCATCGCCTTAGCAACCTACAATGAGCAGTTCTTC. Its translation is CAIALATYNEQFF. The chain has TRBV10-3 and TRBJ2-1; D uncertain. The germline CDR1 and CDR2 sequences are ENHRY and SYGVKD. This CDR3 region has 13 residues. Trimming cost V 8 bases and J 2 bases, with 10 bases left between them.

The V call is TRBV28, the J call TRBJ2-1; 8 bases match TRBD1. The trim removed 6 bases at V and 0 bases at J, leaving 4 bases unmatched. This CDR3 spans 15 amino acids. Looked up from germline, CDR1 is MDHEN and CDR2 is SYDVKM. The CDR3 DNA sequence: TGTGCCAGCAGAACCGGGACAGGCTCCTACAATGAGCAGTTCTTC. It codes for CASRTGTGSYNEQFF.

This sequence joins TRBV19 and TRBJ1-4, with 9 bases that match TRBD1. This CDR3 spans 14 amino acids. CDR1 and CDR2 (germline): LNHDA, SQIVND (reference sequence). The V segment lost 6 bases and the J segment 8 bases; nucleotides outside the gene matches: 7. The CDR3 sequence is CASSRQGGGEKLFF. CDR3 in DNA: TGTGCCAGTAGCCGACAGGGGGGTGGAGAAAAACTGTTTTTT. Full variable domain (remainder filled in from reference TRBV19 and TRBJ1-4): DGGITQSPKYLFRKEGQNVTLSCEQNLNHDAMYWYRQDPGQGLRLIYYSQIVNDFQKGDIAEGYSVSREKKESFPLTVTSAQKNPTAFYLCASSRQGGGEKLFFGSGTQLSVL.

The chain carries TRBV28 and TRBJ1-1; no definite D call. This CDR3 region has 15 residues. Germline V gene data show CDR1 as MDHEN and CDR2 as SYDVKM. Trimming removed 8 bases at V and 1 base at J, with 17 bases between. CDR3 region: CASPPATEANTEAFF. Here the CDR3 DNA reads TGTGCCAGCCCTCCCGCCACTGAAGCGAACACTGAAGCTTTCTTT. The variable domain in full, with the rest retrieved from reference TRBV28 and TRBJ1-1, is DVKVTQSSRYLVKRTGEKVFLECVQDMDHENMFWYRQDPGLGLRLIYFSYDVKMKEKGDIPEGYSVSREKKERFSLILESASTNQTSMYLCASPPATEANTEAFFGQGTRLTVV.

CDR3: CAWSVAGGSSGANVLTF. CDR3 bases: TGTGCCTGGAGTGTTGCAGGAGGGTCCTCTGGGGCCAACGTCCTGACTTTC. The genes are TRBV30 and TRBJ2-6; possible D gene TRBD2, 6 bases. This CDR3 spans 17 amino acids. The V and J ends lost 0 bases and 0 bases respectively, with 12 bases between them. Germline V gives CDR1 GTSNPN, CDR2 SVGIG (reference sequence).

The chain combines TRBV19 with TRBJ2-2; D perhaps matches TRBD2 (5 bases). The V end lost 5 bases, the J end lost 13 bases, and 23 bases lay between the germline ends. The CDR3 contains 15 residues. CDR1 is LNHDA and CDR2 is SQIVND in the germline V gene (reference sequence). CDR3 DNA sequence: TGTGCCAGTAGTTACCCCCGGGTTTCTTCGGCGGGGCTGTTTTTT. Its protein is CASSYPRVSSAGLFF.

This chain uses TRBV7-3 with TRBJ2-2, with TRBD2 identical over 8 bases. From germline, CDR1 is SGHTA and CDR2 FQGTGA. This CDR3 has 16 amino acids. J was trimmed by 5 bases and V by 4 bases; bases with no gene match: 9. DNA for the CDR3: TGTGCCAGCAGCTCCCCAGCGGGGGCCGGAACCGGGGAGCTGTTTTTT. Protein: CASSSPAGAGTGELFF.

In this sample, this clone turned up a few times. The DNA of the CDR3 is TGTGCCATCACCAGGACAGGGGACTACGATGGCTACACCTTC. This sequence encodes CAITRTGDYDGYTF. This sequence joins TRBV10-3 and TRBJ1-2; 9 bases align to TRBD1. V shed 7 bases, J shed 6 bases, and the junction held 9 bases outside the gene matches. The CDR3 has 14 residues. CDR1 and CDR2 from the germline V gene are ENHRY and SYGVKD.

V usage is TRBV4-3 and J usage is TRBJ1-4; D gene unclear. Per germline, CDR1 LGHNA and CDR2 YSLEER. V lost 1 base to trimming and J lost 0 bases, with 12 bases between them. The CDR3 runs 17 residues. The CDR3 reads CASSQAPLRATNEKLFF. The CDR3 nucleotides read TGCGCCAGCAGCCAAGCTCCCTTACGCGCAACTAATGAAAAACTGTTTTTT.